This T cell receptor beta chain was sequenced for a study of T cells after yellow fever vaccination. With regard to this clonotype: The target antigen is unknown.

Notes on the study in general: Boosting was followed by the reappearance of most primary-vaccination clones (approximately 97% CD4, about 90% CD8).

TCRdb redid the calling of the 5' RACE reads with MiXCR, one entry per CDR3 protein. The sample lists about 370,000 distinct CDR3 sequences; roughly 12% were seen once. The CDR3 has 15 residues. Trimming took 2 bases from V and 0 from J, leaving 11 bases between them. Germline lookup yields CDR1 KGHSH and CDR2 LQKENI. The chain joins TRBV18 to TRBJ2-7; no reliable D call. This sequence was found in a man in his late teens or twenties who received the YFV17D yellow fever vaccine. Sequencing was performed on PBMCs, taken on the day of the first yellow fever vaccination. CDR3 nucleotide sequence: TGTGCCAGCTCACCAACGGGTAAACCCTCCTACGAGCAGTACTTC. It is translated as CASSPTGKPSYEQYF.